This T cell receptor beta chain originates from a study of blood T cell repertoires in COVID-19. As for the study in general: Some COVID-19 samples were acute and others convalescent; all came from the United States, Italy and Spain. Sample material is recorded as cDNA or gDNA derived from T cells, B-cell-depleted T cells, or PBMCs.

Only a few counts were recorded for this clone. How the authors handled the data: For nucleated cells, counts were estimated from reference gene primer amplification. Here immunoSEQ multiplex PCR was the method, and the copy in TCRdb shows in-frame clones only, minus some. That table gives V, J and clone size, and the DNA gave D and trimming. The sample lists 300,000 to 400,000 clones, around nine tenths occurring once. This receptor was identified in a woman between 50 and 59 years old with active or convalescent COVID-19. Sequencing was done on a sample of peripheral blood.

This CDR3 reads CASSTLAGTGNTIYF. The CDR3 nucleotides are TGTGCCAGCAGCACGTTAGCAGGGACTGGAAACACCATATATTTT. V gene TRBV7-3 combines with J gene TRBJ1-3; the D gene is possibly TRBD1 (5 bases). V was trimmed by 5 bases and J by 2 bases, leaving 13 bases between them. CDR1 is SGHTA and CDR2 is FQGTGA in the germline V gene. The CDR3 has 15 amino acids.